This T cell receptor (beta chain) was sequenced for a study of blood T cells in healthy people across ages. Regarding the study as a whole: It was the long-lived donors that had more naive CD4+ cells and higher diversity than aged donors. The study found TCR beta diversity correlated strongly with naive T cell percentage.

In germline, CDR1 is SGHVS, CDR2 FNYEAQ. The V and J ends lost 5 bases and 15 bases, in that order; junction bases with no gene match: 20. CDR3 size: 17 residues. Healthy Russian Caucasian donors spanned ages about 6 to 90 years. This clonotype was counted a single time. Its antigen is not identified. It was with a sample-barcoded 5' primer and a J-beta primer mix that a second PCR of about 7 to 12 cycles was run. In TCRdb, the 5' RACE reads were re-called with MiXCR into one record per CDR3 protein. This table has roughly 800,000 distinct CDR3 sequences, 58% appearing once. The chain recombines TRBV7-6 with TRBJ2-1; 12 bases agree with TRBD2. Sample: blood. This receptor was identified in a man in his thirties or forties in good health. The CDR3 loop reads CASSPNLRGPSGRAPFF. CDR3 sequence (DNA): TGTGCCAGCAGCCCTAACCTAAGAGGCCCTAGCGGGAGGGCCCCGTTCTTC.